Many counts were recorded for the clone carrying this TCR beta chain. The data were taken from a study of T cells in Graves' hyperthyroidism and ophthalmopathy. Germline V gene data show CDR1 as DFQATT and CDR2 as SNEGSKA (reference sequence). The CDR3 contains 12 residues. V lost 5 bases, J lost 3 bases, and 10 bases lay in between. The study defined stable Graves' hyperthyroidism as no ophthalmopathy progression within 18 months. Amplified TCR beta CDR3 regions derived from RNA transcripts. The study used the HTBI primer set for a first-round RT-PCR of the TCR CDR3. MiXCR was run by TCRdb on the multiplex PCR reads, yielding one entry per CDR3 protein. The repertoire holds 300,000 to 350,000 distinct CDR3 sequences, with 15% to 20% as singletons.

The sequence was collected from a woman between 50 and 59 years old with Graves' hyperthyroidism. The sample consisted of blood. The V call is TRBV20-1, the J call TRBJ2-5, with D perhaps matching TRBD2 (5 bases). The CDR3 DNA sequence: TGCAGTGCTGGACTCTTTAAAGAGACCCAGTACTTC. Translation gives CSAGLFKETQYF.